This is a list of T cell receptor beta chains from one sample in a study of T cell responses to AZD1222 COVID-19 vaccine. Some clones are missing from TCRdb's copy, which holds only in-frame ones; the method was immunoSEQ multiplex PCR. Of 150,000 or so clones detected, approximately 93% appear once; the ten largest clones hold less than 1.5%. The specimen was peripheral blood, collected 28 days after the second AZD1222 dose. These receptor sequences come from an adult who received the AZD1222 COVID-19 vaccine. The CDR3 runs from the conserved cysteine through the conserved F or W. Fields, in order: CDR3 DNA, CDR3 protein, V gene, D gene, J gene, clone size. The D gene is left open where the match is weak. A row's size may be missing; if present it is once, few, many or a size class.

CDR3nt: TGTGCCAGCAGCCAGGGAAACTACAATGAGCAGTTCTTC; CDR3aa: CASSQGNYNEQFF; v_gene: TRBV6-6; d_gene: .; j_gene: TRBJ2-1; abundance: .
CDR3nt: TGTGCCAGCAGCCTCGACAGGGGAGAGACCCAGTACTTC; CDR3aa: CASSLDRGETQYF; v_gene: TRBV5-4; d_gene: TRBD1; j_gene: TRBJ2-5; abundance: .
CDR3nt: TGTGCCAGCAGCCCAGGGACGAACACCGGGGAGCTGTTTTTT; CDR3aa: CASSPGTNTGELFF; v_gene: TRBV14; d_gene: .; j_gene: TRBJ2-2; abundance: .
CDR3nt: TGCGCCAGCAGCTTGGCCCCCCGCAGGTCCAACCCGGTGGGTACGCAGTATTTT; CDR3aa: CASSLAPRRSNPVGTQYF; v_gene: TRBV5-1; d_gene: .; j_gene: TRBJ2-3; abundance: .
CDR3nt: TGTGCCAGCAGCCCCCGGACTAGCGGGAGGGACAATGAGCAGTTCTTC; CDR3aa: CASSPRTSGRDNEQFF; v_gene: TRBV21-1; d_gene: .; j_gene: TRBJ2-1; abundance: .
CDR3nt: TGTGCCTTTCGGGGGCGATCCCGAAACACCATATATTTT; CDR3aa: CAFRGRSRNTIYF; v_gene: TRBV24-1; d_gene: .; j_gene: TRBJ1-3; abundance: .
CDR3nt: TGCGCCAGTAATTACAATGAGCAGTTCTTC; CDR3aa: CASNYNEQFF; v_gene: TRBV5-1; d_gene: .; j_gene: TRBJ2-1; abundance: .
CDR3nt: TGTGCCAGCCGCCAGGGAGATACGCAGTATTTT; CDR3aa: CASRQGDTQYF; v_gene: TRBV28; d_gene: .; j_gene: TRBJ2-3; abundance: .
CDR3nt: TGTGCCAGCGGGGACCGTCGGAACACTGAAGCTTTCTTT; CDR3aa: CASGDRRNTEAFF; v_gene: TRBV28; d_gene: .; j_gene: TRBJ1-1; abundance: once
CDR3nt: TGTGCCAGCAGTTACCCGGGCCACGGAGACACTGAAGCTTTCTTT; CDR3aa: CASSYPGHGDTEAFF; v_gene: TRBV6-6; d_gene: .; j_gene: TRBJ1-1; abundance: .
CDR3nt: TGTGCCAGCACTTCAAGGGCAGATACGCAGTATTTT; CDR3aa: CASTSRADTQYF; v_gene: TRBV6-6; d_gene: .; j_gene: TRBJ2-3; abundance: once
CDR3nt: TGCGCCAGCAGCGAGGACCCAGACTACGAGCAGTACTTC; CDR3aa: CASSEDPDYEQYF; v_gene: TRBV5-1; d_gene: .; j_gene: TRBJ2-7; abundance: .
CDR3nt: TGTGCCAGCAGCCCCCTGACAGGGGGCGAGGGTCAGCCCCAGCATTTT; CDR3aa: CASSPLTGGEGQPQHF; v_gene: TRBV7-8; d_gene: TRBD1; j_gene: TRBJ1-5; abundance: .
CDR3nt: TGTGCCAGCAGTGAAGTGAGCGGGAGAACGAGGGGGACAGATACGCAGTATTTT; CDR3aa: CASSEVSGRTRGTDTQYF; v_gene: TRBV25-1; d_gene: TRBD2; j_gene: TRBJ2-3; abundance: .
CDR3nt: TGTGCCAGCAGCTCGCCTAGCGGGGGAGAAGACACAGATACGCAGTATTTT; CDR3aa: CASSSPSGGEDTDTQYF; v_gene: TRBV13; d_gene: TRBD2; j_gene: TRBJ2-3; abundance: .
CDR3nt: TGTGCCAGTAGTACAGTTAGCGACCTTAGGAGCTCCTACAATGAGCAGTTCTTC; CDR3aa: CASSTVSDLRSSYNEQFF; v_gene: TRBV19; d_gene: .; j_gene: TRBJ2-1; abundance: .
CDR3nt: TGTGCCAGTAGTATAAGCCAAGAGAGCAATCAGCCCCAGCATTTT; CDR3aa: CASSISQESNQPQHF; v_gene: TRBV19; d_gene: .; j_gene: TRBJ1-5; abundance: many
CDR3nt: TGTGCCAGCAGTCCCCCGAGCCTGGGTGAGACCCAGTACTTC; CDR3aa: CASSPPSLGETQYF; v_gene: TRBV28; d_gene: .; j_gene: TRBJ2-5; abundance: once
CDR3nt: TGCGCCAGCAGCTTACAAGCTAATTCACCCCTCCACTTT; CDR3aa: CASSLQANSPLHF; v_gene: TRBV5-1; d_gene: .; j_gene: TRBJ1-6; abundance: .
CDR3nt: TGTGCCAGCAGCCCGGGACTCCACCAAGAGACCCAGTACTTC; CDR3aa: CASSPGLHQETQYF; v_gene: TRBV7-8; d_gene: .; j_gene: TRBJ2-5; abundance: .